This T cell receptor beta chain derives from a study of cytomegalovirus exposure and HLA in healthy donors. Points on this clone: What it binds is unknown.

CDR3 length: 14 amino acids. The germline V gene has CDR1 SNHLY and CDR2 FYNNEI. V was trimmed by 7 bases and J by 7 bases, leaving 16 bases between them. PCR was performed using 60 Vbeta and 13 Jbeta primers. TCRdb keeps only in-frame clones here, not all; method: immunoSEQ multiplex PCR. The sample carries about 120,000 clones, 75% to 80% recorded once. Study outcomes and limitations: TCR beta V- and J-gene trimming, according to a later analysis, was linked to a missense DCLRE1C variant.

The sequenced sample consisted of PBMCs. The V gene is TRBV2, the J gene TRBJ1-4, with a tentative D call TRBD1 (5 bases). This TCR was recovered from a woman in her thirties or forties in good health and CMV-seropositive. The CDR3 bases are TGTGCCAGCAACGGGGGGGGGTCGGCTGAAAAACTGTTTTTT. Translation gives CASNGGGSAEKLFF.